These 30 T cell receptor beta chains share one sample of origin, sequenced in a study of lymphopenia after photon versus proton radiotherapy. Profiled with immunoSEQ multiplex PCR; TCRdb holds only in-frame clones, not every one. The table includes about 58,000 clones, roughly 83% detected once. This specimen was peripheral blood, taken from a patient treated with proton-based radiotherapy. The receptors were gathered from a man aged 60 to 75 with pancreatic cancer.

The V and J genes are TRBV2 and TRBJ2-7; 12 nucleotides line up with TRBD2. The CDR3 has 14 residues. From germline, CDR1 is SNHLY and CDR2 FYNNEI. V lost 3 bases to trimming and J lost 4 bases; unmatched junction nucleotides: 1. CDR3 bases: TGTGCCAGCAGTGAGCTAGCGGGAGGGTACGAGCAGTACTTC. Amino acid sequence: CASSELAGGYEQYF.

This chain joins TRBV29-1 and TRBJ2-1; D may match TRBD1 or TRBD2 (5 bases each). Trimming shortened V by 3 bases and J by 5 bases, and 11 bases separated the two germline ends. Germline CDR1 and CDR2: SQVTM and ANQGSEA. The CDR3 contains 13 residues. The CDR3 loop reads CSVDTGPDNEQFF. CDR3 nucleotides: TGCAGCGTTGATACGGGGCCCGACAATGAGCAGTTCTTC.

This clone has a handful of counts. This chain links TRBV28 with TRBJ1-2, with D unresolved. V dropped 6 bases and J dropped 4 bases, with 9 bases sitting between them. The length of the CDR3 is 12 residues. From germline, CDR1 is MDHEN and CDR2 SYDVKM. CDR3 DNA sequence: TGTGCCAGCAGAAAAGACATCTATGGCTACACCTTC. Translated, it gives CASRKDIYGYTF.

The gene calls are TRBV6-5 and TRBJ1-5, with 7 bases matching TRBD1. After removal of 6 bases from V and 1 base from J, the junction contained 6 bases not matched to a gene. CDR1 is MNHEY, CDR2 SVGAGI, per germline. The CDR3 has 15 amino acids. CDR3 protein: CASSRQGTSNQPQHF. The DNA for the CDR3 is TGTGCCAGCAGCCGACAGGGCACAAGCAATCAGCCCCAGCATTTT.

The chain uses TRBV5-1 and TRBJ1-1; D may be TRBD1 (6 bases). CDR1 and CDR2 (germline): SGHRS, YFSETQ. The ends were cut back, 0 bases at V and 2 bases at J, with 8 bases in the middle. CDR3 length: 14 amino acids. This chain's CDR3 is CASSLAGDNTEAFF. Here the CDR3 DNA reads TGCGCCAGCAGCTTGGCAGGGGACAACACTGAAGCTTTCTTT.

The V call is TRBV15, the J call TRBJ2-6; D uncertain. CDR3 size: 12 residues. CDR1 and CDR2 (germline): LNHNV, YYDKDF (reference sequence). V lost 8 bases and J 3 bases, leaving 5 bases between the germline ends. CDR3 DNA sequence: TGTGCCACCCGAAGTGGGGCCAACGTCCTGACTTTC. This translates into CATRSGANVLTF.

The chain uses TRBV7-2 and TRBJ2-7, with TRBD2 identical over 8 bases. Germline CDR1 and CDR2: SGHTA and FQGNSA. V was clipped by 3 bases and J by 4 bases; unmatched bases: 5. The CDR3 runs to 14 residues. In DNA form, the CDR3 reads TGTGCCAGCAGCTTTCTAGCGGGCCAATACGAGCAGTACTTC. It codes for CASSFLAGQYEQYF. Complete variable domain (other parts from reference TRBV7-2 and TRBJ2-7): GAGVSQSPSNKVTEKGKDVELRCDPISGHTALYWYRQSLGQGLEFLIYFQGNSAPDKSGLPSDRFSAERTGGSVSTLTIQRTQQEDSAVYLCASSFLAGQYEQYFGPGTRLTVT.

This chain uses TRBV10-3 with TRBJ1-5, with D perhaps matching TRBD1 (5 bases). Deletions cut 3 bases from V and 4 bases from J, with 13 bases between. The CDR3 is made up of 15 amino acids. CDR1 is ENHRY, CDR2 SYGVKD, per germline. CDR3 nucleotide sequence: TGTGCCATCAGTGAATCAGGGCTGAGTAATCAGCCCCAGCATTTT. It is translated as CAISESGLSNQPQHF.

The chain recombines TRBV28 with TRBJ2-3; 8 bases are shared with TRBD2. The germline V gene encodes CDR1 MDHEN and CDR2 SYDVKM. This CDR3 is built from 18 residues. The trim removed 6 bases at V and 3 bases at J, leaving 17 bases unmatched. Written as DNA, the CDR3 is TGTGCCAGCAGCGATATGGGACTAGGCGGGAGTACAACAGATACGCAGTATTTT. Translation gives CASSDMGLGGSTTDTQYF.

The chain joins TRBV11-2 to TRBJ1-4, with a possible D match to TRBD1 (6 bases). This CDR3 has 14 residues. Germline lookup yields CDR1 SGHAT and CDR2 FQNNGV. The ends were cut back, 5 bases at V and 8 bases at J, with 15 bases in the middle. The CDR3 bases are TGTGCCAGCAGCAAATCAACAGGGTCCGAAAAACTGTTTTTT. Its protein product is CASSKSTGSEKLFF. Combining the CDR3 with reference TRBV11-2 and TRBJ1-4 gives the whole variable domain EAGVAQSPRYKIIEKRQSVAFWCNPISGHATLYWYQQILGQGPKLLIQFQNNGVVDDSQLPKDRFSAERLKGVDSTLKIQPAKLEDSAVYLCASSKSTGSEKLFFGSGTQLSVL.

Only a few counts were recorded for this clone. The chain employs TRBV10-1 and TRBJ2-7, with a weak D call TRBD1 (6 bases). The CDR3 runs 11 residues. Germline assignment: CDR1 WNHNN and CDR2 SYGVQD (reference sequence). V was shortened by 7 bases and J by 5 bases, with 9 bases between the two germline ends. The DNA for the CDR3 is TGCGCCAGCAACAGGGTCCACGAGCAGTACTTC. Protein sequence: CASNRVHEQYF.

This clone was observed once. This chain uses TRBV30 with TRBJ1-5; D remains ambiguous. Germline V CDR1 and CDR2: GTSNPN, SVGIG (reference sequence). This CDR3 contains 22 residues. Trimming shortened V by 0 bases and J by 0 bases, and 30 bases separated the two germline ends. DNA for the CDR3: TGTGCCTGGAGTGTGAGGGAGGACCCCGCCCGCGAACCGGAAAATAGCAATCAGCCCCAGCATTTT. Translating it yields CAWSVREDPAREPENSNQPQHF.

This clone turned up a few times. The chain recombines TRBV7-2 with TRBJ2-3; tentatively, D is TRBD1 (6 bases). The CDR3 is made up of 16 amino acids. Germline loops: CDR1 SGHTA, CDR2 FQGNSA. The ends were cut back, 3 bases at V and 0 bases at J, with 13 bases in the middle. CDR3 loop: CASSFRQAQSTDTQYF. CDR3 in DNA: TGTGCCAGCAGCTTTCGACAGGCACAGAGCACAGATACGCAGTATTTT.

This rearrangement joins TRBV2 to TRBJ1-1, with D unclear. Between the trimmed V and J ends, which lost 6 bases and 5 bases, there was a span of 19 bases. This CDR3 has 15 residues. Germline V gene data show CDR1 as SNHLY and CDR2 as FYNNEI. The CDR3 loop reads CASRFEGRVGTEAFF. The CDR3 DNA follows: TGTGCCAGCAGGTTTGAGGGTAGAGTAGGAACTGAAGCTTTCTTT.

This clone was counted a single time. The chain carries TRBV6-5 and TRBJ2-3; a weak D match, TRBD1 (6 bases). V shed 7 bases and J shed 2 bases, with 16 bases lying between them. CDR1 and CDR2 from the germline V gene are MNHEY and SVGAGI. There are 15 residues in the CDR3. This CDR3 reads CASTLRGSLTDTQYF. As DNA, the CDR3 is TGTGCCAGCACTCTCAGGGGCTCACTCACAGATACGCAGTATTTT.

The chain has TRBV9 and TRBJ2-1; 8 bases are a match to TRBD2. The V gene's germline CDR1 is SGDLS and CDR2 YYNGEE. J was trimmed by 5 bases and V by 2 bases; bases with no gene match: 21. The CDR3 has 20 amino acids. Written as DNA, the CDR3 is TGTGCCAGCAGCGTCCTCCCGGGACTAGTGAGGGGCGGCGGGGACAATGAGCAGTTCTTC. As protein: CASSVLPGLVRGGGDNEQFF.

The genes are TRBV7-2 and TRBJ1-5, with D perhaps matching TRBD1 (6 bases). Germline-derived CDR1 and CDR2 are SGHTA and FQGNSA. Trimming removed 5 bases at V and 4 bases at J, with 12 bases between. The CDR3 length is 14 residues. The CDR3 loop is CASSGGQRNQPQHF. In DNA, the CDR3 is TGTGCCAGCAGCGGCGGACAGAGGAATCAGCCCCAGCATTTT.

The chain has TRBV29-1 and TRBJ1-5; D is possibly TRBD1 (5 bases). The CDR3 contains 14 residues. Looked up from germline, CDR1 is SQVTM and CDR2 is ANQGSEA. Trimming left V 6 bases short and J 0 bases short, with 12 bases between. The CDR3 protein is CSVKTANSNQPQHF. CDR3 sequence (DNA): TGCAGCGTCAAGACAGCGAATAGCAATCAGCCCCAGCATTTT.

The sample holds a few counts of this clone. The genes are TRBV2 and TRBJ1-5; a weak D match, TRBD1 (5 bases). Per the germline V gene, CDR1 is SNHLY and CDR2 is FYNNEI. This CDR3 has 14 residues. V lost 6 bases and J 1 base, leaving 10 bases between the germline ends. The CDR3 spells CASRAGNSNQPQHF. The CDR3 nucleotides read TGTGCCAGCAGGGCAGGGAACAGCAATCAGCCCCAGCATTTT.

The CDR3 region is CASSFGRGTDTQYF. CDR3 nucleotides: TGTGCCAGCAGCTTTGGGCGGGGAACAGATACGCAGTATTTT. The J gene is TRBJ2-3, the V gene TRBV7-2, with D perhaps TRBD2 (6 bases). CDR3 length equals 14 residues. Trimming left V 3 bases short and J 3 bases short, with 10 bases between. Germline lookup yields CDR1 SGHTA and CDR2 FQGNSA.

The chain carries TRBV7-3 and TRBJ2-2; D perhaps matches TRBD1 (7 bases). The germline V gene encodes CDR1 SGHTA and CDR2 FQGTGA. With 5 bases removed from V and 4 bases from J, the gap between germline ends came to 20 bases. The CDR3 runs 17 residues. DNA of the CDR3: TGTGCCAGCAGCGCACAGGGGTCCGGGAGAGGCACCGGGGAGCTGTTTTTT. Its translation is CASSAQGSGRGTGELFF.

This sequence joins TRBV15 and TRBJ1-1; 7 positions agree with TRBD1. J was trimmed by 2 bases and V by 2 bases; bases with no gene match: 5. The CDR3 sequence is 15 residues long. CDR1 is LNHNV and CDR2 is YYDKDF in the germline V gene (reference sequence). The CDR3 DNA sequence: TGTGCCACCAGCAGAAACCAGGGGGTCAACACTGAAGCTTTCTTT. Amino acids: CATSRNQGVNTEAFF.

The genes are TRBV30 and TRBJ2-1; tentatively, D is TRBD2 (6 bases). The germline V and J ends were trimmed by 3 bases and 7 bases, with 16 bases remaining between them. Germline V CDR1 and CDR2: GTSNPN, SVGIG (reference sequence). The CDR3 totals 14 residues. For the CDR3, the DNA is TGTGCCTGGAGCATTGACCGGGCGGGGAATGAGCAGTTCTTC. Translated: CAWSIDRAGNEQFF.

The chain couples TRBV5-1 to TRBJ1-5, with a possible D match to TRBD1 (6 bases). From germline, CDR1 is SGHRS and CDR2 YFSETQ. The CDR3 is made up of 16 amino acids. Trimming pared 2 bases from V and 1 base from J, leaving 13 bases between. The CDR3 spells CASSLAGAGSNQPQHF. The DNA of the CDR3 is TGCGCCAGCAGCTTAGCGGGGGCTGGGAGCAATCAGCCCCAGCATTTT.

This clone was counted a few times. The rearrangement uses TRBV9 and TRBJ2-3; D assignment may be TRBD1 or TRBD2 (5 bases each). V was clipped by 4 bases and J by 2 bases, with 17 bases between them. Germline-derived CDR1 and CDR2 are SGDLS and YYNGEE. This CDR3 is 16 amino acids long. The CDR3 loop is CASSPKPGQLTDTQYF. Written as DNA, the CDR3 is TGTGCCAGCAGCCCCAAACCGGGGCAGCTCACAGATACGCAGTATTTT.

Written as DNA, the CDR3 is TGTGCCAGCAGCCGGACAGTTACTTTTAACACCGGGGAGCTGTTTTTT. It yields the protein CASSRTVTFNTGELFF. This rearrangement joins TRBV7-3 to TRBJ2-2, with D tentatively TRBD1 (6 bases). Per germline, CDR1 SGHTA and CDR2 FQGTGA. The CDR3 is 16 amino acids. The germline V and J ends were trimmed by 5 bases and 2 bases, with 15 bases remaining between them. Full variable domain (missing parts from reference TRBV7-3 and TRBJ2-2): GAGVSQTPSNKVTEKGKYVELRCDPISGHTALYWYRQSLGQGPEFLIYFQGTGAADDSGLPNDRFFAVRPEGSVSTLKIQRTERGDSAVYLCASSRTVTFNTGELFFGEGSRLTVL.

The chain carries TRBV4-2 and TRBJ2-7; the D is unclear. Trimming removed 0 bases from V and 4 bases from J, with 13 bases in between. Per germline, CDR1 LGHNA and CDR2 YNFKEQ. The length of the CDR3 is 15 residues. Here the CDR3 DNA reads TGTGCCAGCAGCCAAGACGGTGCCGGACCATACGAGCAGTACTTC. The encoded protein is CASSQDGAGPYEQYF.

This sequence joins TRBV28 and TRBJ1-2; 7 bases fit TRBD1. The CDR3 sequence is 13 residues long. Trimming at V came to 6 bases and at J to 7 bases, leaving 8 bases not matched to a gene. The germline gives CDR1 MDHEN, CDR2 SYDVKM. As DNA, the CDR3 is TGTGCCAGCAGCCAAAACAGGGGATTTGGCTACACCTTC. Amino acid sequence: CASSQNRGFGYTF.

This chain joins TRBV5-1 and TRBJ2-3, with 9 bases identical to TRBD2. The trim removed 0 bases at V and 3 bases at J, leaving 5 bases unmatched. CDR1 is SGHRS, CDR2 YFSETQ, per germline. The CDR3 is 16 amino acids. CDR3 nucleotides: TGCGCCAGCAGCTTGGCAGCGGGAGGAGGGACAGATACGCAGTATTTT. Protein: CASSLAAGGGTDTQYF.

This clone has more than one count but fewer than ten. The V gene is TRBV28, the J gene TRBJ1-5, with 7 bases fitting TRBD1. With V trimmed by 2 bases and J by 1 base, 5 bases remained unmatched. This CDR3 spans 16 amino acids. CDR1 and CDR2 from the germline V gene are MDHEN and SYDVKM. CDR3 nucleotides: TGTGCCAGCAGTTTAGGCCGACAGGGAAGCAATCAGCCCCAGCATTTT. Residues: CASSLGRQGSNQPQHF.